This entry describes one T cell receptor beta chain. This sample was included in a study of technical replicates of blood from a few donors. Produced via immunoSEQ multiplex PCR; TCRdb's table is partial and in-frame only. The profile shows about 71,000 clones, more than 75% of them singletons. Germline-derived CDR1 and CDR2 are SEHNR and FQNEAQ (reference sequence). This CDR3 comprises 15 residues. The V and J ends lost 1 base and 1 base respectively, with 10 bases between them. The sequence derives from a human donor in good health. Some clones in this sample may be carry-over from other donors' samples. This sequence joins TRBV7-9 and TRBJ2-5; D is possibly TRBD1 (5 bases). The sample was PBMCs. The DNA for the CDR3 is TGTGCCAGCAGCTTAGTCAGGGTTGTCCAAGAGACCCAGTACTTC. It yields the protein CASSLVRVVQETQYF.